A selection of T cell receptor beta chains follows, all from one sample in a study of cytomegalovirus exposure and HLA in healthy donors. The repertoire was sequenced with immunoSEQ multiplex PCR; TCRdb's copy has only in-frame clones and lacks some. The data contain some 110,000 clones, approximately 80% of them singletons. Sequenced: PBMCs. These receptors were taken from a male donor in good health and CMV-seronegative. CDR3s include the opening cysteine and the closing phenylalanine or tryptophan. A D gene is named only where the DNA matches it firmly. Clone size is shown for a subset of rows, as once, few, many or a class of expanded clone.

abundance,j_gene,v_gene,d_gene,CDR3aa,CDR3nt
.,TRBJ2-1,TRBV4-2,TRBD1,CASSQDLRTGGYNEQFF,TGTGCCAGCAGCCAAGATCTAAGGACAGGGGGATACAATGAGCAGTTCTTC
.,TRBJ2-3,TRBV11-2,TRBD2,CASSFYPGTSGTDTQYF,TGTGCCAGCAGCTTTTATCCCGGGACTAGCGGCACAGATACGCAGTATTTT
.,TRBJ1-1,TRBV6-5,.,CASSRTPLYTEAFF,TGTGCCAGCAGCCGCACTCCACTATACACTGAAGCTTTCTTT
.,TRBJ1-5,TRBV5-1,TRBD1,CASSLRGDTGGGNQPQHF,TGCGCCAGCAGCTTGAGGGGAGATACAGGGGGCGGCAATCAGCCCCAGCATTTT
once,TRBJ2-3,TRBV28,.,CASSRDTGDTQYF,TGTGCCAGCAGCCGCGACACAGGAGATACGCAGTATTTT
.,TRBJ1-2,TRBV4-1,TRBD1,CASSQDLLQGAHGYTF,TGCGCCAGCAGCCAAGACTTGCTACAGGGGGCTCATGGCTACACCTTC
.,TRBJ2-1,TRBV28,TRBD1,CASSPGQGLPNEQFF,TGTGCCAGCAGTCCTGGACAGGGACTCCCGAATGAGCAGTTCTTC
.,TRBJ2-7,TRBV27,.,CASSLRQASYEQYF,TGTGCCAGCAGTTTACGACAGGCCTCCTACGAGCAGTACTTC
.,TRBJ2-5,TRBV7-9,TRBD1,CASSGPDRAGETQYF,TGTGCCAGCAGCGGCCCGGACAGGGCCGGGGAGACCCAGTACTTC
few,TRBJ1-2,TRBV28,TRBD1,CASSLSRDRIQINYGYTF,TGTGCCAGCAGTTTATCCCGGGACAGGATACAAATAAACTATGGCTACACCTTC
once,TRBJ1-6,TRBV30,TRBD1,CAWTRTFRGQGNSPLHF,TGTGCCTGGACCAGAACCTTTAGGGGACAGGGCAATTCACCCCTCCACTTT
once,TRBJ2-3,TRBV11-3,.,CASSLLSVTDTQYF,TGTGCCAGCAGCTTATTGTCGGTCACAGATACGCAGTATTTT
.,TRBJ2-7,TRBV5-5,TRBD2,CASSSSGTSSFEQYF,TGTGCCAGCAGTTCATCCGGGACTAGCTCTTTCGAGCAGTACTTC
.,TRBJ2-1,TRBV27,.,CASTSYNEQFF,TGTGCCAGCACATCCTACAATGAGCAGTTCTTC
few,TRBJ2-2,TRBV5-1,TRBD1,CASSRGTGANTGELFF,TGCGCCAGCAGCCGGGGGACAGGGGCGAACACCGGGGAGCTGTTTTTT
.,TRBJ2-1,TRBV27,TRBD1,CASRRTGADEQFF,TGTGCCAGCAGGCGGACAGGGGCCGATGAGCAGTTCTTC
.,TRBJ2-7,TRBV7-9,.,CASSLDVYGFSYEQYF,TGTGCCAGCAGCTTAGACGTTTACGGTTTTTCCTACGAGCAGTACTTC
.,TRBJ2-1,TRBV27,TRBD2,CASAEIAGGVNEQFF,TGTGCCAGCGCCGAAATAGCGGGAGGGGTGAATGAGCAGTTCTTC
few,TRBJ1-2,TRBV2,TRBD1,CASSEAPDRGYGYTF,TGTGCCAGCAGTGAAGCACCGGACAGGGGCTATGGCTACACCTTC
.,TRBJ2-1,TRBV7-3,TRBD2,CASSHISGSQGEQFF,TGTGCCAGCAGCCATATTAGCGGGAGTCAAGGTGAGCAGTTCTTC
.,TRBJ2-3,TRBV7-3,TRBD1,CASSKSGDRVTDTQYF,TGTGCCAGCAGCAAATCAGGAGACAGGGTCACAGATACGCAGTATTTT
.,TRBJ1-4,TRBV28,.,CASNQRGSLTTNEKLFF,TGTGCCAGCAACCAAAGGGGTTCCTTAACAACTAATGAAAAACTGTTTTTT
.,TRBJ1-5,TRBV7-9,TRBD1,CASSSGTGLNQPQHF,TGTGCCAGCAGCTCAGGGACAGGCCTCAATCAGCCCCAGCATTTT
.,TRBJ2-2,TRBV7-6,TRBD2,CASSLTGGKSGELFF,TGTGCCAGCAGCTTGACGGGAGGGAAGTCCGGGGAGCTGTTTTTT
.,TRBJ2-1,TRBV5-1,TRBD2,CASSGLAGTSYNEQFF,TGCGCCAGCAGCGGACTAGCGGGTACAAGCTACAATGAGCAGTTCTTC
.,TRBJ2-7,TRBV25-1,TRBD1,CASRPSGTAYEQYF,TGTGCCAGCCGACCCTCCGGGACAGCCTACGAGCAGTACTTC
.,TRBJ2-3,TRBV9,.,CASSVVGSRDTQYF,TGTGCCAGCAGCGTAGTCGGCTCTAGAGATACGCAGTATTTT
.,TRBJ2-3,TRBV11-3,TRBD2,CASSPLAGITDTQYF,TGTGCCAGCAGCCCCTTAGCGGGAATCACAGATACGCAGTATTTT
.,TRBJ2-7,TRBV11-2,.,CASSHGAIYEQYF,TGTGCCAGCAGTCACGGAGCGATCTACGAGCAGTACTTC
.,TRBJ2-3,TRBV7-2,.,CASSLQNGMGDTQYF,TGTGCCAGCAGCTTACAGAACGGGATGGGGGATACGCAGTATTTT
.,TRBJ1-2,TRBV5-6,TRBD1,CASSPGTGWGGYTF,TGTGCCAGCAGCCCCGGGACAGGCTGGGGTGGCTACACCTTC
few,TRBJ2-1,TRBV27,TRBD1,CASSLTTGGGQFF,TGTGCCAGCAGTCTCACAACAGGGGGCGGGCAGTTCTTC
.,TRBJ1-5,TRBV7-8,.,CASSLGRSSNQPQHF,TGTGCCAGCAGCTTAGGTCGGAGTAGCAATCAGCCCCAGCATTTT
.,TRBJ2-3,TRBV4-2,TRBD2,CASSPDWAGVDTQYF,TGTGCCAGCAGCCCCGACTGGGCGGGAGTGGATACGCAGTATTTT
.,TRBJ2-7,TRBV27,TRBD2,CASSAPGLAGYEQYF,TGTGCCAGCAGTGCCCCGGGACTAGCGGGCTACGAGCAGTACTTC
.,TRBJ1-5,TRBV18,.,CASSPTQRAGEPQHF,TGTGCCAGCTCCCCAACACAGAGGGCGGGGGAGCCCCAGCATTTT
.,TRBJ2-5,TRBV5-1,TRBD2,CASSYSGRYQETQYF,TGCGCCAGCAGCTACAGCGGGAGGTACCAGGAGACCCAGTACTTC
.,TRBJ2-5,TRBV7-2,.,CASQPKMLSQETQYF,TGTGCCAGCCAACCGAAGATGCTGAGCCAAGAGACCCAGTACTTC
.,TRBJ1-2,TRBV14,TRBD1,CASRQGIRGGYTF,TGTGCCAGCAGACAGGGGATCCGCGGAGGCTACACCTTC
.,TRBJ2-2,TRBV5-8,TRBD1,CASSTGTANTGELFF,TGTGCCAGCAGCACCGGGACAGCGAACACCGGGGAGCTGTTTTTT
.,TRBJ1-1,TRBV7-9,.,CASSPGERASQKLTF,TGTGCCAGCAGTCCAGGGGAGAGGGCCTCCCAAAAGTTGACCTTT
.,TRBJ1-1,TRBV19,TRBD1,CASNLDRGRRTEAFF,TGTGCCAGTAACTTGGACAGGGGGCGAAGGACTGAAGCTTTCTTT
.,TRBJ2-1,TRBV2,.,CASSESRQTYNEQFF,TGTGCCAGCAGTGAATCCCGACAGACCTACAATGAGCAGTTCTTC
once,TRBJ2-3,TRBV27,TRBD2,CASSLSGTSGSPGSGYF,TGTGCCAGCAGTTTATCCGGGACTAGCGGGAGCCCTGGGTCTGGGTATTTT
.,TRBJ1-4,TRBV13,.,CASSLEGPREELFF,TGTGCCAGCAGCTTAGAGGGGCCTCGTGAGGAACTGTTTTTT
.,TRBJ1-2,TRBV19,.,CASSPGGGYTF,TGTGCCAGTAGTCCGGGAGGTGGCTACACCTTC
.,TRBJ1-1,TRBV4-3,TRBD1,CASSQDGTANTEAFF,TGCGCCAGCAGCCAAGATGGGACAGCGAACACTGAAGCTTTCTTT